Reported below is one T cell receptor (beta chain). These data are taken from a study of T cell changes during pregnancy in multiple sclerosis. Assay used: immunoSEQ multiplex PCR; TCRdb lists only in-frame clones, some missing. This table has around 39,000 clones, about 88% appearing once. Trimming cost V 5 bases and J 5 bases; bases outside gene matches: 10. This CDR3 is built from 15 residues. From germline, CDR1 is SGHTA and CDR2 FQGTGA. The sample here was CD8+ T cells from peripheral blood mononuclear cells, taken in the first trimester of pregnancy. The rearrangement links TRBV7-3 to TRBJ2-7, with 9 bases identical to TRBD1. The source of this sequence is a female donor with multiple sclerosis, enrolled in a pregnancy study. DNA of the CDR3: TGTGCCAGCAGCCCCCGTCCCGGGACAGGGAACGAGCAGTACTTC. This translates into CASSPRPGTGNEQYF.